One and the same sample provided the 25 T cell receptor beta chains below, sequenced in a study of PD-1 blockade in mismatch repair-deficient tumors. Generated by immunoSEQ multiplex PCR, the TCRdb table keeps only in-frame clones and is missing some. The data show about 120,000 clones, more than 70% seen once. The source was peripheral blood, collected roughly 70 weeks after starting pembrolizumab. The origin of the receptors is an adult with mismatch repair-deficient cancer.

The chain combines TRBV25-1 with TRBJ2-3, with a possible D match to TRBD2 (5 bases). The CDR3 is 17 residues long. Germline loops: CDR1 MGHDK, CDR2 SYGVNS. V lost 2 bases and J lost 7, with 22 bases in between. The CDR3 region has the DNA TGTGCCAGCAGTGAAGGGAGACGAAGTGAAGTGGCACATACGCAGTATTTT. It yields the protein CASSEGRRSEVAHTQYF.

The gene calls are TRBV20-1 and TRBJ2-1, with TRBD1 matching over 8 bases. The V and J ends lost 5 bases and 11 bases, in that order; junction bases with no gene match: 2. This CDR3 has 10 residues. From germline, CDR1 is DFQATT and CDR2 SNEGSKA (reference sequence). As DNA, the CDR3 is TGCAGTGCTGCAGGGGGCCAGCAGTTCTTC. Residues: CSAAGGQQFF.

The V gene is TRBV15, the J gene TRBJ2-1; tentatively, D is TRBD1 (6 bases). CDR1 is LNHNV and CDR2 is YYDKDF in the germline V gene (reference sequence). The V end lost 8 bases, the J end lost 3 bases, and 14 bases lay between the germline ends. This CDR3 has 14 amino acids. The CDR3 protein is CATARGTGYNEQFF. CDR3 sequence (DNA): TGTGCCACCGCAAGGGGGACGGGCTACAATGAGCAGTTCTTC.

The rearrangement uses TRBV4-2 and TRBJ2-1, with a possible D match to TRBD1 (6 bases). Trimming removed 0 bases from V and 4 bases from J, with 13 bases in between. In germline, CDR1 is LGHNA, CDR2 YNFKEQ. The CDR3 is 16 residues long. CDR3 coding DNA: TGTGCCAGCAGCCAAGATTCGGCAGGGGCGTACAATGAGCAGTTCTTC. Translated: CASSQDSAGAYNEQFF.

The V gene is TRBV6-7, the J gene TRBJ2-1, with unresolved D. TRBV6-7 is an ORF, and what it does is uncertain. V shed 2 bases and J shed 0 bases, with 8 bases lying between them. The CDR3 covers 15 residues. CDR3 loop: CASSYGLDSYNEQFF. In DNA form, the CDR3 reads TGTGCCAGCAGTTACGGGCTCGACTCCTACAATGAGCAGTTCTTC.

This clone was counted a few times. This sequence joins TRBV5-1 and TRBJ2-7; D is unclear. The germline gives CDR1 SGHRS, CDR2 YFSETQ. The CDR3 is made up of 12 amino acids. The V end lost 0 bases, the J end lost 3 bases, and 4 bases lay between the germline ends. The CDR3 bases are TGCGCCAGCAGCTTGGTGGGCTACGAGCAGTACTTC. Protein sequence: CASSLVGYEQYF. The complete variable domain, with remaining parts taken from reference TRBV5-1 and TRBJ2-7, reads KAGVTQTPRYLIKTRGQQVTLSCSPISGHRSVSWYQQTPGQGLQFLFEYFSETQRNKGNFPGRFSGRQFSNSRSEMNVSTLELGDSALYLCASSLVGYEQYFGPGTRLTVT.

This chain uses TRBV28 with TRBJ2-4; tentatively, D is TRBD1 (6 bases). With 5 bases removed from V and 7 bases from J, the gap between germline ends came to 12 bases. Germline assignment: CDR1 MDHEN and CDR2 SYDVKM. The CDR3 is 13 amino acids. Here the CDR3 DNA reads TGTGCCAGCAGTCCGGGACAAGCGAACATTCAGTACTTC. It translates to CASSPGQANIQYF.

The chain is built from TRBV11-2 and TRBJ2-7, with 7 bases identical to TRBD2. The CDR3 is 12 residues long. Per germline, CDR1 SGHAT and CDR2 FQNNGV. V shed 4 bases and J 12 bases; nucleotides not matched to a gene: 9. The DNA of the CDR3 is TGTGCCAGCAGCTGGGGGAGGGATGTTGTGTACTTC. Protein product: CASSWGRDVVYF.

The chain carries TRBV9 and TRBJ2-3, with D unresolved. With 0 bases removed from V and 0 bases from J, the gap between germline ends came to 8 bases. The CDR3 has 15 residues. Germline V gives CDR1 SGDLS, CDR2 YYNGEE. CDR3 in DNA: TGTGCCAGCAGCGTAGATGGTTCTAGCACAGATACGCAGTATTTT. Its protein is CASSVDGSSTDTQYF.

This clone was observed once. CDR3 amino acids: CASSVDRHLNYGYTF. CDR3 in DNA: TGTGCCAGCAGCGTAGATCGACACCTAAACTATGGCTACACCTTC. J is TRBJ1-2 and V is TRBV9; D remains unclear. CDR3 length: 15 residues. Germline V gene data show CDR1 as SGDLS and CDR2 as YYNGEE. Trimming pared 0 bases from V and 2 bases from J, leaving 11 bases between.

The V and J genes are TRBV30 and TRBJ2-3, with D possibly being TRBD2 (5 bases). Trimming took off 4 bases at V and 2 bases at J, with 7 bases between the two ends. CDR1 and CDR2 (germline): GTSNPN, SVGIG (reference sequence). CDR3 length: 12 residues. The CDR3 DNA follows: TGTGCCTGGACAGCGGACACAGATACGCAGTATTTT. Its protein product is CAWTADTDTQYF.

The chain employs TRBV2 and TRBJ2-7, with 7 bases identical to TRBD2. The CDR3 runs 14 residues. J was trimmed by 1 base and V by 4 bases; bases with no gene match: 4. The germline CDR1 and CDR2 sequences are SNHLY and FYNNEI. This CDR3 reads CASSGAGLSYEQYF. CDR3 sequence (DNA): TGTGCCAGCAGTGGAGCGGGACTTTCCTACGAGCAGTACTTC.

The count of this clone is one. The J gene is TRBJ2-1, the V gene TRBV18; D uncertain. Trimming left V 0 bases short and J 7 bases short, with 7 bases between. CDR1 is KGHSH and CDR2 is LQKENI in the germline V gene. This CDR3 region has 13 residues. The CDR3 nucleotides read TGTGCCAGCTCACCACCAGGTGGGAATGAGCAGTTCTTC. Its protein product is CASSPPGGNEQFF.

In DNA form, the CDR3 reads TGTGCCAGCAGGGAAGGGGAGGGAGAGACCCAGTACTTC. Translation: CASREGEGETQYF. The J gene is TRBJ2-5, the V gene TRBV14; 7 bases are shared with TRBD2. The V segment lost 6 bases and the J segment 4 bases; nucleotides outside the gene matches: 5. The CDR3 is made up of 13 amino acids. Germline V CDR1 and CDR2: SGHDN, FVKESK.

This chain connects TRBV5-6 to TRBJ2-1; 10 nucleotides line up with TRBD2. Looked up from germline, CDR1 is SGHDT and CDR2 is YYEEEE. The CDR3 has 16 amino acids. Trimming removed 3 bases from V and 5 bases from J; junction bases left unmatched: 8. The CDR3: CASSWFLAGEDNEQFF. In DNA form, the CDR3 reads TGTGCCAGCAGCTGGTTCCTAGCGGGGGAGGACAATGAGCAGTTCTTC.

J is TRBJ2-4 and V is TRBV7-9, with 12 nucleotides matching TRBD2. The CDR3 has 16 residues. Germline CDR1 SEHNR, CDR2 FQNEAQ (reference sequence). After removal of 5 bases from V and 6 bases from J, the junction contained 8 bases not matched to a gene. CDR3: CASSLGKTSGRNIQYF. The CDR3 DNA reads TGTGCCAGCAGCCTCGGAAAGACTAGCGGGAGAAACATTCAGTACTTC. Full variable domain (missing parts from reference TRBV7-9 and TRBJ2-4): DTGVSQNPRHKITKRGQNVTFRCDPISEHNRLYWYRQTLGQGPEFLTYFQNEAQLEKSRLLSDRFSAERPKGSFSTLEIQRTEQGDSAMYLCASSLGKTSGRNIQYFGAGTRLSVL.

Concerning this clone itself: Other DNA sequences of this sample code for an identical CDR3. CDR3 residues: CASSQGLAGTYEQYF. CDR3 bases: TGCGCCAGCAGCCAAGGACTAGCGGGCACCTACGAGCAGTACTTC. The rearrangement joins TRBV4-1 to TRBJ2-7; 10 bases fit TRBD2. Germline V CDR1 and CDR2: MGHRA, YSYEKL. The length of the CDR3 is 15 residues. V shed 1 base and J 2 bases; nucleotides not matched to a gene: 2.

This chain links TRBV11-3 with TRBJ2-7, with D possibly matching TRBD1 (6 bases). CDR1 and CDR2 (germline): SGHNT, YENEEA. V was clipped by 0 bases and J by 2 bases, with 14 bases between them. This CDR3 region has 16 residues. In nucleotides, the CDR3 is TGTGCCAGCAGCTTAGAGCAGACAGGTGGGACCTACGAGCAGTACTTC. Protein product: CASSLEQTGGTYEQYF.

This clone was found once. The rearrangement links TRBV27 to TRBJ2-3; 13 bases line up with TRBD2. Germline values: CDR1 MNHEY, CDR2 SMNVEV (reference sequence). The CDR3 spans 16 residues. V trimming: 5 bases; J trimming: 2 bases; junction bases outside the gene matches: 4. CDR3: CASSPGTSGITDTQYF. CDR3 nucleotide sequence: TGTGCCAGCAGTCCCGGGACTAGCGGGATCACAGATACGCAGTATTTT.

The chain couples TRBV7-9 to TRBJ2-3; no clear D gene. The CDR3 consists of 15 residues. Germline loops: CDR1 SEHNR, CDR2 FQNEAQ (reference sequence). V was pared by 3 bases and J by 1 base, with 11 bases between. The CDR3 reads CASSFLETGTDTQYF. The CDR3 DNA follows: TGTGCCAGCAGCTTTCTAGAGACTGGCACAGATACGCAGTATTTT.

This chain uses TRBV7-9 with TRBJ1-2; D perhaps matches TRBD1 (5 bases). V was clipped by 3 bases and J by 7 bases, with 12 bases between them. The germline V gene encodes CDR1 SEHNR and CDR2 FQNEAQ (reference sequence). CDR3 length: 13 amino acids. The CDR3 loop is CASSLVGVGGYTF. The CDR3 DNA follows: TGTGCCAGCAGCTTGGTGGGGGTAGGTGGCTACACCTTC.

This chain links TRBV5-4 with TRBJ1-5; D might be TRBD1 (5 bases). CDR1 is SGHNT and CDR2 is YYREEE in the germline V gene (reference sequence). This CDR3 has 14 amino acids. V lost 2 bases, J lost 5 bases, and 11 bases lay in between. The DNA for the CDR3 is TGTGCCAGCAGCTTCTGGGGGGGAGATCAGCCCCAGCATTTT. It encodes CASSFWGGDQPQHF.

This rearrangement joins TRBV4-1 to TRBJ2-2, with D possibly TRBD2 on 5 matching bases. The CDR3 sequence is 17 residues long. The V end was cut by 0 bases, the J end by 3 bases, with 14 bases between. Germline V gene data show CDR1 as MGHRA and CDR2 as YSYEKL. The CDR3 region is CASSQDYDPRDTGELFF. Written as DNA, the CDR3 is TGCGCCAGCAGCCAAGATTATGACCCGAGGGACACCGGGGAGCTGTTTTTT.

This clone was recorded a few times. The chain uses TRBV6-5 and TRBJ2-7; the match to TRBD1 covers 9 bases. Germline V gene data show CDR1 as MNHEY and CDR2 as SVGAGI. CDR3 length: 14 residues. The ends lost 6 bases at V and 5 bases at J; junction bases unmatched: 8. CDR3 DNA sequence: TGTGCCAGCAGCACCGGGACAGGGATCCACGAGCAGTACTTC. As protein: CASSTGTGIHEQYF.

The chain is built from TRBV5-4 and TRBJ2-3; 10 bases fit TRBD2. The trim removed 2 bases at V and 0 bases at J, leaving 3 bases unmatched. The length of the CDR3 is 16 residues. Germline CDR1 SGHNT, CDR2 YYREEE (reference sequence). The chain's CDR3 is CASSFTSGASTDTQYF. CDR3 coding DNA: TGTGCCAGCAGCTTTACTAGCGGGGCCAGCACAGATACGCAGTATTTT.